The 28 T cell receptor beta chains below were found in one sample sequenced in a study of T cells in Graves' hyperthyroidism and ophthalmopathy. Amplification targeted TCR beta CDR3 regions from RNA transcripts. Primed by the HTBI set, a first-round RT-PCR was run on the TCR CDR3. TCRdb redid the calling of the multiplex PCR reads with MiXCR, one entry per CDR3 protein. The sample has around 350,000 distinct CDR3 sequences, approximately 15% seen once. The source material was blood. These receptors all come from a woman aged 25 to 39 with Graves' ophthalmopathy.

This clonotype was found many times. The chain joins TRBV28 to TRBJ1-1, with D unresolved. Germline-derived CDR1 and CDR2 are MDHEN and SYDVKM. Trimming cost V 5 bases and J 4 bases, with 11 bases left between them. The CDR3 is 13 amino acids. As DNA, the CDR3 is TGTGCCAGCAGTCTCGGTGGGTTCACTGAAGCTTTCTTT. Translated, it gives CASSLGGFTEAFF.

This clonotype was counted a few times. V and J are TRBV19 and TRBJ1-5; D call uncertain. Germline-derived CDR1 and CDR2 are LNHDA and SQIVND (reference sequence). V dropped 8 bases and J dropped 2 bases, with 10 bases sitting between them. The CDR3 sequence is 13 residues long. The CDR3 DNA reads TGTGCCAGTGGGCTGGGTGGCAATCAGCCCCAGCATTTT. It codes for CASGLGGNQPQHF.

This clonotype was recorded many times. The rearrangement uses TRBV15 and TRBJ1-2; D remains unclear. The CDR3 is 16 amino acids. Germline V lookup: CDR1 LNHNV, CDR2 YYDKDF (reference sequence). Trimming took 2 bases from V and 3 from J, leaving 16 bases between them. In nucleotides, the CDR3 is TGTGCCACCAGCAGATTGAGAGAGGAACAAGACTATGGCTACACCTTC. Its translation is CATSRLREEQDYGYTF. The full variable domain, rest sourced from reference TRBV15 and TRBJ1-2, is DAMVIQNPRYQVTQFGKPVTLSCSQTLNHNVMYWYQQKSSQAPKLLFHYYDKDFNNEADTPDNFQSRRPNTSFCFLDIRSPGLGDTAMYLCATSRLREEQDYGYTFGSGTRLTVV.

Details on this clonotype: A much bigger clone sits one base away, suggesting this may be a read error. The chain recombines TRBV30 with TRBJ2-3, with TRBD1 matching 7 bases. The J segment lost 5 bases and the V segment lost 4 bases, leaving 12 bases of the junction unmatched. The CDR3 spans 15 residues. Germline lookup yields CDR1 GTSNPN and CDR2 SVGIG (reference sequence). The DNA of the CDR3 is TGTGCCTGGAAAGGGAAGGGGACAGCCATAGATACGCAGTATTTT. It specifies CAWKGKGTAIDTQYF. Supplemented by reference TRBV30 and TRBJ2-3, the full variable domain reads SQTIHQWPATLVQPVGSPLSLECTVEGTSNPNLYWYRQAAGRGLQLLFYSVGIGQISSEVPQNLSASRPQDRQFILSSKKLLLSDSGFYLCAWKGKGTAIDTQYFGPGTRLTVL.

This clonotype was recorded at least ten times. The rearrangement joins TRBV6-1 to TRBJ1-4; no clear D gene. The CDR3 is 17 amino acids. V gave up 6 bases and J gave up 5 bases, with 22 bases separating them. Germline lookup yields CDR1 MNHNS and CDR2 SASEGT. CDR3 protein: CASSPRRRGGTNEKLFF. CDR3 coding DNA: TGTGCCAGCAGCCCTAGGCGACGCGGCGGAACAAATGAAAAACTGTTTTTT.

This clonotype was seen more than once but under ten times. The V and J genes are TRBV20-1 and TRBJ2-4; 8 bases fit TRBD1. V lost 0 bases and J lost 0; bases outside the gene matches: 13. Germline V gives CDR1 DFQATT, CDR2 SNEGSKA (reference sequence). This CDR3 comprises 19 residues. This CDR3 reads CSARDWVGRDRLAKNIQYF. Here the CDR3 DNA reads TGCAGTGCTAGAGATTGGGTCGGTCGGGACAGGCTAGCCAAAAACATTCAGTACTTC.

In its sample, this clonotype was seen many times. At one boundary the junction diverges from the germline segment, which might be a read error. V and J are TRBV12-3 or TRBV12-4 and TRBJ1-1; TRBD1 might be the D (6 bases). The CDR3 spans 12 residues. Here the CDR3 DNA reads TGTGCCAGCAGATTAGGACAGACGGCGGCTTTCTTT. Translated: CASRLGQTAAFF.

The V call is TRBV2, the J call TRBJ2-3, with 9 bases lining up with TRBD1. Germline trimming cut 6 bases from V and 3 bases from J; bases unmatched to any gene: 4. CDR1 is SNHLY and CDR2 is FYNNEI in the germline V gene. The length of the CDR3 is 14 residues. CDR3 residues: CASSWGQGTDTQYF. Written as DNA, the CDR3 is TGTGCCAGCAGCTGGGGACAGGGAACAGATACGCAGTATTTT.

As to this clonotype: A much larger clone lies one base from this, so it may be a read error. The chain couples TRBV6-2 or TRBV6-3 to TRBJ2-2; possibly TRBD1 or TRBD2 for D (5 bases each). The CDR3 totals 13 residues. CDR1 MNHEY and CDR2 SVGEGT come from the germline V gene. The CDR3 loop reads CASSTRETGERFF. In DNA form, the CDR3 reads TGTGCCAGCAGTACCAGGGAAACCGGGGAGCGGTTTTTT.

This clonotype has a count of ten or more. This chain joins TRBV3-1 and TRBJ2-3; 10 positions match TRBD2. This CDR3 contains 17 residues. Germline assignment: CDR1 LGHDT and CDR2 YNNKEL (reference sequence). Unmatched junction bases numbered 12, after V lost 4 bases and J lost 5 bases. The CDR3, as DNA: TGTGCCAGCAGCCCCCGGGCCAGCGGGGGGGCCGGAGATACGCAGTATTTT. This codes for CASSPRASGGAGDTQYF.

This clonotype was seen many times. This rearrangement joins TRBV30 to TRBJ2-5; D is undetermined. The germline V gene has CDR1 GTSNPN and CDR2 SVGIG (reference sequence). There are 11 residues in the CDR3. V was pared by 4 bases and J by 5 bases, with 8 bases between. The CDR3 sequence is CAWNGLETQYF. The CDR3 DNA sequence: TGTGCCTGGAACGGCCTCGAGACCCAGTACTTC.

This clonotype appeared a few times. The rearrangement uses TRBV4-1 and TRBJ1-6; 10 bases line up with TRBD1. Germline CDR1 MGHRA, CDR2 YSYEKL. V dropped 5 bases and J dropped 10; count of bases not matched to a gene: 11. The CDR3 is 16 residues long. For the CDR3, the DNA is TGCGCCAGCAGCGAATTAACGGGACAGGGGCACTCACCCCTCCACTTT. Residues: CASSELTGQGHSPLHF.

In its sample, this clonotype was seen many times. This chain links TRBV4-1 with TRBJ2-4, with D possibly matching TRBD2 (5 bases). The V gene's germline CDR1 is MGHRA and CDR2 YSYEKL. V lost 5 bases and J 3 bases, leaving 14 bases between the germline ends. This CDR3 comprises 15 residues. Written as DNA, the CDR3 is TGCGCCAGCAGCTTTAGACGGGATGTCAAAAACATTCAGTACTTC. As protein: CASSFRRDVKNIQYF.

This clonotype showed up many times. The chain combines TRBV28 with TRBJ1-1; possibly TRBD1 for D (6 bases). Germline CDR1 and CDR2: MDHEN and SYDVKM. V dropped 8 bases and J dropped 0 bases, with 13 bases sitting between them. There are 14 residues in the CDR3. The chain's CDR3 is CASAPGAVNTEAFF. CDR3 nucleotide sequence: TGTGCCAGCGCCCCAGGGGCAGTGAACACTGAAGCTTTCTTT.

This clonotype was counted ten times or more. The rearrangement joins TRBV28 to TRBJ1-5; tentative D call: TRBD1 (5 bases). Germline loops: CDR1 MDHEN, CDR2 SYDVKM. This CDR3 comprises 14 residues. V lost 8 bases and J 3 bases, leaving 14 bases between the germline ends. Here the CDR3 DNA reads TGTGCCAGCGGGGTGAGGGGAATCAATCAGCCCCAGCATTTT. Amino acid sequence: CASGVRGINQPQHF.

As to this clonotype: A single base separates this from a much larger clone, so it may be a read error. The chain links TRBV4-2 to TRBJ2-1; no firm D call. The V gene's germline CDR1 is LGHNA and CDR2 YNFKEQ. The CDR3 length is 13 residues. CDR3 loop: CAGSQDQQFEQFF. The CDR3 coding sequence is TGTGCCGGCAGCCAAGATCAGCAGTTTGAGCAGTTCTTC.

This clonotype was counted many times. The rearrangement links TRBV20-1 to TRBJ1-4; the D is unclear. Per the germline V gene, CDR1 is DFQATT and CDR2 is SNEGSKA (reference sequence). The germline V and J ends were trimmed by 3 bases and 6 bases, with 2 bases remaining between them. This CDR3 comprises 10 residues. The CDR3 reads CSARDEKLFF. DNA for the CDR3: TGCAGTGCTAGGGATGAAAAACTGTTTTTT.

This clonotype was seen ten or more times. The chain carries TRBV9 and TRBJ2-3; D is unresolved. Germline V gives CDR1 SGDLS, CDR2 YYNGEE. Trimming removed 4 bases at V and 2 bases at J, with 8 bases between. The CDR3 totals 13 residues. This chain's CDR3 is CASSRILTDTQYF. CDR3 sequence (DNA): TGTGCCAGCAGCCGAATTCTCACAGATACGCAGTATTTT.

This clonotype was recorded many times. This may stem from a read error, because a much larger clone lies one nucleotide away. The V gene is TRBV6-1, the J gene TRBJ2-5; D is unresolved. This CDR3 is 12 amino acids long. Per the germline V gene, CDR1 is MNHNS and CDR2 is SASEGT. V lost 6 bases and J 0 bases, leaving 5 bases between the germline ends. As DNA, the CDR3 is TGTGCCAGCAGGGGGTACCAAGAGACCCAGTACTTC. Its translation is CASRGYQETQYF.

This clonotype was counted at least ten times. The V and J genes are TRBV27 and TRBJ1-2; a weak D match, TRBD1 (5 bases). This CDR3 is built from 16 residues. The germline CDR1 and CDR2 sequences are MNHEY and SMNVEV (reference sequence). Trimming pared 5 bases from V and 4 bases from J, leaving 20 bases between. The CDR3 sequence is CASSPYSGSLTYGYTF. The CDR3 bases are TGTGCCAGCAGTCCCTACTCAGGGTCCCTCACCTATGGCTACACCTTC.

This clonotype has at least ten counts. V gene TRBV5-5 combines with J gene TRBJ1-2, with 9 bases matching TRBD1. Germline V gene lookup returns CDR1 SGHKS and CDR2 YYEKEE (reference sequence). V was pared by 4 bases and J by 2 bases, with 6 bases of the junction left unmatched. This CDR3 is built from 15 residues. The CDR3 region has the DNA TGTGCCAGCAGCGCTACAGGGGGCATCAACTATGGCTACACCTTC. Its translation: CASSATGGINYGYTF.

This clonotype was picked up a small number of times. The rearrangement uses TRBV7-2 and TRBJ1-3; D might be TRBD1 (6 bases). This CDR3 comprises 15 residues. Germline CDR1 is SGHTA and CDR2 is FQGNSA. V lost 2 bases to trimming and J lost 4 bases, with 12 bases between them. The CDR3 here is CASSLSMTGGNTIYF. The CDR3 DNA reads as TGTGCCAGCAGCTTATCCATGACAGGAGGAAACACCATATATTTT.

This clonotype was counted many times. This rearrangement joins TRBV11-3 to TRBJ2-2; 9 nucleotides align to TRBD1. V shed 5 bases and J 2 bases; nucleotides not matched to a gene: 6. Germline CDR1 and CDR2: SGHNT and YENEEA. The CDR3 is made up of 16 amino acids. CDR3 amino acids: CASSRQTGGNTGELFF. As DNA, the CDR3 is TGTGCCAGCAGCCGTCAAACAGGGGGCAACACCGGGGAGCTGTTTTTT. The whole variable domain, filled in from reference TRBV11-3 and TRBJ2-2, reads EAGVVQSPRYKIIEKKQPVAFWCNPISGHNTLYWYLQNLGQGPELLIRYENEEAVDDSQLPKDRFSAERLKGVDSTLKIQPAELGDSAVYLCASSRQTGGNTGELFFGEGSRLTVL.

The chain carries TRBV6-1 and TRBJ2-7; 7 bases map to TRBD1. The germline CDR1 and CDR2 sequences are MNHNS and SASEGT. Trimming at V came to 6 bases and at J to 3 bases, leaving 8 bases not matched to a gene. The CDR3 runs to 14 residues. DNA of the CDR3: TGTGCCAGCAGACCCGCAGGACAGGACTACGAGCAGTACTTC. Protein: CASRPAGQDYEQYF.

This clonotype occurred a few times. This chain joins TRBV19 and TRBJ2-2; perhaps TRBD1 as D (6 bases). Germline V lookup: CDR1 LNHDA, CDR2 SQIVND (reference sequence). V lost 7 bases to trimming and J lost 4 bases, with 22 bases between them. The CDR3 consists of 17 residues. The CDR3 sequence is CASNPRDNVFITGELFF. The DNA for the CDR3 is TGTGCCAGTAATCCCCGGGACAACGTCTTCATCACCGGGGAGCTGTTTTTT.

Many counts were recorded for this clonotype. This chain links TRBV7-9 with TRBJ2-3; the match to TRBD2 covers 10 bases. V shed 6 bases, J shed 2 bases, and the junction held 5 bases outside the gene matches. The CDR3 spans 15 residues. Germline V gene sequence: CDR1 SEHNR, CDR2 FQNEAQ (reference sequence). CDR3 in amino acids: CASRDTSGVTDTQYF. The CDR3 DNA follows: TGTGCCAGCAGGGACACTAGCGGGGTCACAGATACGCAGTATTTT.

This clonotype was found many times. The chain couples TRBV6-2 or TRBV6-3 to TRBJ2-3, with 13 bases fitting TRBD2. Losses at the gene ends were 7 bases for V and 5 bases for J; bases not matched to a gene: 12. There are 17 residues in the CDR3. Germline CDR1 and CDR2: MNHEY and SVGEGT. The CDR3 nucleotides read TGTGCCAGCAATCCCCCGGGACTAGCGGGGTTTCAAGATACGCAGTATTTT. Translating it yields CASNPPGLAGFQDTQYF.

This clonotype was detected ten times or more. This sequence joins TRBV12-3 or TRBV12-4 and TRBJ2-7; D is tentatively TRBD1 or TRBD2 (5 bases each). This CDR3 has 11 amino acids. Trimming shortened V by 8 bases and J by 2 bases, and 7 bases separated the two germline ends. This CDR3 reads CASGGTYEQYF. The CDR3 DNA is TGTGCCAGCGGGGGTACCTACGAGCAGTACTTC.